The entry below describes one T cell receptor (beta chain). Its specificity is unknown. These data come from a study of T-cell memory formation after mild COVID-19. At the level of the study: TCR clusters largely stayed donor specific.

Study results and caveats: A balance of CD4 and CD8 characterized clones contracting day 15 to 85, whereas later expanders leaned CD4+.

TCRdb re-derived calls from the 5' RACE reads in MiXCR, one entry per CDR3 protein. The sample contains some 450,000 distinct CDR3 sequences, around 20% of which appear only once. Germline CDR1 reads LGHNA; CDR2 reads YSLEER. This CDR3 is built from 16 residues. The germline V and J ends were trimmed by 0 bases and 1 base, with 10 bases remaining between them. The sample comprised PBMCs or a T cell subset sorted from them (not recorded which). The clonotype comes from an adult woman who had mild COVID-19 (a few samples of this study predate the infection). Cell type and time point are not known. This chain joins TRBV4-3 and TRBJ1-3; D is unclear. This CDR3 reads CASSQDTATSGNTIYF. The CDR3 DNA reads TGCGCCAGCAGCCAAGATACGGCAACGTCTGGAAACACCATATATTTT.